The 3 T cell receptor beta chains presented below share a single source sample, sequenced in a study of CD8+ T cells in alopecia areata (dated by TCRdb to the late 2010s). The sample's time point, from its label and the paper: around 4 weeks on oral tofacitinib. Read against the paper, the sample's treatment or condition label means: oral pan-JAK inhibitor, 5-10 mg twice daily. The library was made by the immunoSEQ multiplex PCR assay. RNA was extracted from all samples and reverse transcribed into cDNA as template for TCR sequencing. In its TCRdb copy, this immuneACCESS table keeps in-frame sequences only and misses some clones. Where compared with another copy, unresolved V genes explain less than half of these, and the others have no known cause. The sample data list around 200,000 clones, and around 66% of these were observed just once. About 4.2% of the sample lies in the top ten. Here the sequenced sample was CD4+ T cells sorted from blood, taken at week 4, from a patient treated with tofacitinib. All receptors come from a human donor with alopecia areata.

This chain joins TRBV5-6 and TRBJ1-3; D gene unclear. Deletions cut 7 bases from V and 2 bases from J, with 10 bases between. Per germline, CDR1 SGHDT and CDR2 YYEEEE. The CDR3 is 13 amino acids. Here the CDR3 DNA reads TGTGCCAGCGCACCATGGGCTGGAAACACCATATATTTT. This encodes CASAPWAGNTIYF.

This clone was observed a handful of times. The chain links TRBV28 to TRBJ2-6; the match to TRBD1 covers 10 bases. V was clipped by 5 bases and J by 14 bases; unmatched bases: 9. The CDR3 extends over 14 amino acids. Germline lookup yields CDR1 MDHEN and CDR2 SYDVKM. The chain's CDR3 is CASSTGTGVILLTF. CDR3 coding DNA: TGTGCCAGCAGTACCGGGACAGGGGTAATTCTCCTGACTTTC.

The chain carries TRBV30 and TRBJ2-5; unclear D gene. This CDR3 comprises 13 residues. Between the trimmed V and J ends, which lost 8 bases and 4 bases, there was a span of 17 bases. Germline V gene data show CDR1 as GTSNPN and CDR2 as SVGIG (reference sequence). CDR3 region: CAALGLPGETQYF. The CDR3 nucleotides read TGTGCCGCACTCGGGCTCCCCGGAGAGACCCAGTACTTC.